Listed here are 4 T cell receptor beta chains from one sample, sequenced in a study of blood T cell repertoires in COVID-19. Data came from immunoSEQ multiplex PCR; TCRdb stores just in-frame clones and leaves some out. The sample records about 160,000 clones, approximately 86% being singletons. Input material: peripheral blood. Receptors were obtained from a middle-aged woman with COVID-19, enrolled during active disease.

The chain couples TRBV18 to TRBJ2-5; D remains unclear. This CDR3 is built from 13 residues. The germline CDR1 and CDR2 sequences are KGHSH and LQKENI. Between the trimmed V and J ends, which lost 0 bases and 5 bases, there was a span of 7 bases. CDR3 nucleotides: TGTGCCAGCTCACCACCGAGTTCCGAGACCCAGTACTTC. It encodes CASSPPSSETQYF.

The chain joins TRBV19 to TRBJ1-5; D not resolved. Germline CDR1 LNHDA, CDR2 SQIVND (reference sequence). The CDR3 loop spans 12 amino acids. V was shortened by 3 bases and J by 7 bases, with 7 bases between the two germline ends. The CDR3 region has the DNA TGTGCCAGTAGTATCTTGAGGCAGCCCCAGCATTTT. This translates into CASSILRQPQHF.

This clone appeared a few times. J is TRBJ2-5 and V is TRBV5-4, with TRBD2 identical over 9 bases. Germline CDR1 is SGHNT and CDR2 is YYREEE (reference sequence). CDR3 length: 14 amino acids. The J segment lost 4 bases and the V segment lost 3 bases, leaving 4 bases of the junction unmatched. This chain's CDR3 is CASSSPRGGETQYF. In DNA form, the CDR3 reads TGTGCCAGCAGCTCCCCGCGGGGGGGAGAGACCCAGTACTTC.

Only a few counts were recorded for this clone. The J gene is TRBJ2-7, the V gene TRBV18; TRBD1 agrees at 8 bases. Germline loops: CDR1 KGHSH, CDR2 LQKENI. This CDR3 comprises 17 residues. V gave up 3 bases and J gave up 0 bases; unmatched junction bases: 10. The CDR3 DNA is TGTGCCAGCTCACCGGACAGGGCGGATCCCTCCTCCTACGAGCAGTACTTC. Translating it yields CASSPDRADPSSYEQYF.